This T cell receptor (beta chain) appears in the sequencing data of a study of cytomegalovirus exposure and HLA in healthy donors. Assay used: immunoSEQ multiplex PCR; TCRdb lists only in-frame clones, some missing. The data show hundreds of thousands of clones, around 86% seen once. In germline, CDR1 is SGHNT, CDR2 YENEEA. V dropped 4 bases and J dropped 6 bases, with 12 bases sitting between them. The CDR3 consists of 14 residues. The V gene is TRBV11-3, the J gene TRBJ2-2; possible D gene TRBD2, 5 bases. The TCR was taken from a young woman in good health and CMV-seropositive. The sample was PBMCs. CDR3: CASSSFSDPGELFF. In DNA form, the CDR3 reads TGTGCCAGCAGCTCCTTTAGCGACCCCGGGGAGCTGTTTTTT.